The source of this TCR beta chain is a study of T cells in localized non-small cell lung cancer (dated by TCRdb to 2018 to 2020). Looking at the study overall: The study examined T cell repertoires in 200 to 300 patients with early-stage NSCLC and compared tumors with uninvolved tumor-adjacent lungs. The cohort comprised 200 to 300 treatment-naïve NSCLC patients with resected, localized lung tumors. Of the NSCLC patients, around 130 were male and around 97 were female, and the mean age was about 69 years.

At diagnosis, peripheral blood, uninvolved tumor-adjacent lung and tumor were collected and stored as a combination of fresh-frozen and FFPE material. Blood samples were analyzed as peripheral blood mononuclear cells for TCR repertoire profiling. TCR beta CDR3 regions were sequenced from DNA using the immunoSEQ Assay. The authors' analysis ran thus. T cell density was computed as TCR beta template counts normalized to usable DNA estimated by amplifying housekeeping genes. Using the preseqR package, richness was estimated by extrapolating to 120,000 templates for tissue samples and 400,000 templates for PBMC samples. Clonality was calculated as one minus Pielou's evenness. Tissue-enriched TCRs were identified by differential abundance testing using productive amino-acid clonotypes, minimum total count 5 and alpha 0.1. Repertoire overlap between compartments was quantified with the Jaccard Index and Morisita Overlap Index. GLIPH grouped TCR beta CDR3s together with public tetramer-defined viral CDR3s, and a viral motif had to include at least three viral sequences and also show V-gene enrichment. TCRdb stores this immuneACCESS table with in-frame sequences only. Part of the clones is absent; in the studies checked, under half of the shortfall reflects unresolved V genes, and no reason is known for the rest. D and trimming were read from the DNA, whereas the V and J calls and clone size are those reported in that table. Recorded for this sample are roughly 61,000 clones; roughly 79% of them occurred a single time. The top ten hold roughly 5% of the sample.

CDR1 and CDR2, looked up from the germline V gene, are SGDLS and YYNGEE. A distance of 10 bases separates the germline ends of V and J, which lose 0 bases and 6 bases respectively. Including cysteine and phenylalanine, the CDR3 has 13 amino acids. The read is trimmed to its CDR3 DNA, 39 bases read in frame from base 1. General findings and caveats noted by the study authors: Because the study design was exploratory, TCR variables were selected using unadjusted p-values without false-discovery rate correction. Uninvolved tumor-adjacent lung showed the highest T cell clonality, higher than tumor, which suggests more focused antigenic responses in the uninvolved tumor-adjacent lung. Of the top 100 tumor clones, a median of approximately 60 were detected in paired uninvolved adjacent lung; around 30 were also among that lung's top 100. Higher blood T cell density associated with longer overall survival, while higher adjacent-lung clonality associated with shorter survival. Because multi-region sequencing of the tumors was not done, intratumor heterogeneity could not be ruled out.

Concerning this clone itself: This clone's antigen is unknown. One base away there is no much larger clone; base qualities are not given.

The sample was PBMCs, taken before any cancer treatment. This TCR was sampled from a man aged 40 to 70 with stage II lung adenocarcinoma. Here the chain combines TRBV9 and TRBJ2-7, with the D gene not confidently named. The CDR3 loop reads CASSVGNLIEQYF. Read as DNA, the sequence is TGTGCCAGCAGCGTAGGTAACCTCATCGAGCAGTACTTC.